One and the same sample provided the 7 T cell receptor beta chains below, sequenced in a study of CD4 T cells in relation to SARS-CoV-2 and coronaviruses. For these receptors, no antigen is known. Unexposed donor CD4+ T cells date from about 2011-2019, before the COVID-19 pandemic. Isolation of CD4+ T cells took place after less than twelve days in culture. Sequencing used immunoSEQ multiplex PCR; TCRdb keeps in-frame clones, though not all of them. The profile shows 20,000 to 30,000 clones, 75% to 85% of them singletons. The sample was CD4+ T cells from PBMCs, cultured in vitro. These receptors were collected from a human donor in good health.

This clone appeared a few times. The gene calls are TRBV24-1 and TRBJ1-2; TRBD1 matches 9 bases. Germline-derived CDR1 and CDR2 are KGHDR and SFDVKD. CDR3 length equals 15 residues. The V and J ends lost 9 bases and 2 bases, in that order; junction bases with no gene match: 9. The CDR3 region has the DNA TGTGCCACCGCAGACCGGGACAGGGACAACTATGGCTACACCTTC. Protein sequence: CATADRDRDNYGYTF.

The chain combines TRBV2 with TRBJ1-1; unclear D gene. Germline CDR1 SNHLY, CDR2 FYNNEI. CDR3 length: 15 residues. With 6 bases removed from V and 5 bases from J, the gap between germline ends came to 19 bases. In DNA, the CDR3 is TGTGCCAGCAGCGGTTCAGGACCGCCGGGTACTGAAGCTTTCTTT. Amino acids: CASSGSGPPGTEAFF.

The rearrangement uses TRBV19 and TRBJ2-1, with TRBD1 matching 11 bases. V gave up 4 bases and J gave up 5 bases; unmatched junction bases: 4. The CDR3 runs to 15 residues. Per the germline V gene, CDR1 is LNHDA and CDR2 is SQIVND (reference sequence). The CDR3 is CASSKDRGRNNEQFF. The DNA of the CDR3 is TGTGCCAGTAGTAAGGACAGGGGGCGCAACAATGAGCAGTTCTTC.

J is TRBJ1-5 and V is TRBV5-6; D is uncertain. Germline V gene sequence: CDR1 SGHDT, CDR2 YYEEEE. V lost 0 bases and J 5 bases, leaving 15 bases between the germline ends. The CDR3 contains 16 residues. The CDR3 protein is CASSLASGMLDQPQHF. CDR3 sequence (DNA): TGTGCCAGCAGCTTGGCCTCCGGGATGTTAGATCAGCCCCAGCATTTT.

This chain links TRBV9 with TRBJ2-6, with D unclear. The CDR3 spans 18 residues. The ends were cut back, 3 bases at V and 4 bases at J, with 20 bases in the middle. From germline, CDR1 is SGDLS and CDR2 YYNGEE. CDR3 bases: TGTGCCAGCAGCGGGAGCCGACTTAGAGTAGCAGGGGCCAACGTCCTGACTTTC. Its translation is CASSGSRLRVAGANVLTF.

The chain recombines TRBV11-2 with TRBJ2-7; D may match TRBD1 or TRBD2 (5 bases each). The V and J ends lost 4 bases and 7 bases respectively, with 14 bases between them. The germline CDR1 and CDR2 sequences are SGHAT and FQNNGV. The CDR3 runs to 13 residues. CDR3 sequence reads: CASSSGRSIEQYF. The CDR3 region has the DNA TGTGCCAGCAGCTCGGGACGGTCGATAGAGCAGTACTTC.

J is TRBJ2-7 and V is TRBV29-1; the D call may be TRBD1 or TRBD2 (6 bases each). V was shortened by 4 bases and J by 5 bases, with 15 bases between the two germline ends. This CDR3 region has 13 residues. Germline lookup yields CDR1 SQVTM and CDR2 ANQGSEA. The CDR3 here is CSVGGAGSNEQYF. The DNA for the CDR3 is TGCAGCGTTGGGGGGGCGGGATCCAACGAGCAGTACTTC.